One and the same sample provided the 10 T cell receptor beta chains below, sequenced in a study of radiotherapy plus CTLA-4 blockade in lung cancer. Using immunoSEQ multiplex PCR, the repertoire was profiled, and TCRdb retains in-frame clones only, with some absent. The repertoire holds around 80,000 clones, with roughly four fifths as singletons. The sample was peripheral blood, taken from a patient treated with radiotherapy plus ipilimumab. The receptors derive from a human donor with non-small cell lung cancer who had stable disease on radiotherapy plus ipilimumab.

This clone was seen only once. The chain links TRBV7-2 to TRBJ1-2; D perhaps matches TRBD1 (5 bases). The CDR3 runs to 14 residues. V lost 6 bases to trimming and J lost 8 bases, with 19 bases between them. Germline CDR1 and CDR2: SGHTA and FQGNSA. The CDR3 region is CASSRPVGAIGYTF. The CDR3 coding sequence is TGTGCCAGCAGTAGACCTGTCGGGGCTATAGGCTACACCTTC.

The J gene is TRBJ1-5, the V gene TRBV2; 8 bases match TRBD1. Germline V gives CDR1 SNHLY, CDR2 FYNNEI. The J segment lost 2 bases and the V segment lost 9 bases, leaving 6 bases of the junction unmatched. The CDR3 spans 14 residues. The CDR3 DNA reads as TGTGCCAGTTGTCCGGGACAGGGCAATCAGCCCCAGCATTTT. The encoded protein is CASCPGQGNQPQHF.

The V and J genes are TRBV2 and TRBJ1-1; D may be TRBD1 (5 bases). Germline loops: CDR1 SNHLY, CDR2 FYNNEI. The CDR3 runs 13 residues. V lost 6 bases and J lost 4, with 12 bases in between. CDR3 coding DNA: TGTGCCAGCAGGGCAGGGATGGGCACTGAAGCTTTCTTT. Protein product: CASRAGMGTEAFF. The variable domain in full, with the rest retrieved from reference TRBV2 and TRBJ1-1, is EPEVTQTPSHQVTQMGQEVILRCVPISNHLYFYWYRQILGQKVEFLVSFYNNEISEKSEIFDDQFSVERPDGSNFTLKIRSTKLEDSAMYFCASRAGMGTEAFFGQGTRLTVV.

The chain carries TRBV5-1 and TRBJ1-1; D remains ambiguous. Trimming took 0 bases from V and 5 from J, leaving 8 bases between them. The CDR3 loop spans 13 amino acids. CDR1 is SGHRS, CDR2 YFSETQ, per germline. The CDR3: CASSLGPGTEAFF. The CDR3 DNA reads TGCGCCAGCAGCTTGGGCCCCGGAACTGAAGCTTTCTTT.

The J gene is TRBJ1-6, the V gene TRBV11-3; 7 positions match TRBD1. The junction had 9 bases not matched to a gene; V was cut back by 3 bases and J by 7 bases. There are 16 residues in the CDR3. CDR1 and CDR2 from the germline V gene are SGHNT and YENEEA. The CDR3 nucleotides are TGTGCCAGCAGCTTCACCGGGACAGTCGGGAATTCACCCCTCCACTTT. It specifies CASSFTGTVGNSPLHF.

The rearrangement uses TRBV6-5 and TRBJ2-5; TRBD2 agrees at 7 bases. CDR3 length: 15 residues. Trimming at V came to 5 bases and at J to 5 bases, leaving 11 bases not matched to a gene. CDR1 and CDR2 (germline): MNHEY, SVGAGI. The CDR3 sequence: CASSPASGWGETQYF. For the CDR3, the DNA is TGTGCCAGCAGTCCGGCTAGCGGATGGGGGGAGACCCAGTACTTC.

The chain uses TRBV19 and TRBJ1-6; 7 bases align to TRBD1. Germline CDR1 and CDR2: LNHDA and SQIVND (reference sequence). The CDR3 totals 14 residues. V trimming: 3 bases; J trimming: 7 bases; junction bases outside the gene matches: 3. This CDR3 is CASSIRDSNSPLHF. The CDR3 DNA sequence: TGTGCCAGTAGTATCCGGGACAGCAATTCACCCCTCCACTTT.

V gene TRBV6-1 combines with J gene TRBJ1-2; D gene ambiguous. The ends were cut back, 7 bases at V and 4 bases at J, with 13 bases in the middle. There are 13 residues in the CDR3. CDR1 is MNHNS and CDR2 is SASEGT in the germline V gene. Written as DNA, the CDR3 is TGTGCCAGCACCCCCACACAAAGCTATGGCTACACCTTC. It specifies CASTPTQSYGYTF.

This clone was seen more than once but under ten times. J is TRBJ2-2 and V is TRBV10-1; D is possibly TRBD2 (6 bases). The CDR3 totals 14 residues. CDR1 is WNHNN, CDR2 SYGVQD, per germline (reference sequence). V shed 5 bases and J shed 0 bases, with 7 bases lying between them. The CDR3 protein is CASSRDSNTGELFF. DNA for the CDR3: TGCGCCAGCAGTCGGGACTCGAACACCGGGGAGCTGTTTTTT.

This clone was detected only once. This chain links TRBV5-1 with TRBJ2-3; 10 bases align to TRBD2. The germline CDR1 and CDR2 sequences are SGHRS and YFSETQ. J lost 5 bases, V lost 5 bases, and 5 bases had no gene match. The CDR3 runs 14 residues. The CDR3 nucleotides are TGCGCCAGCAGGATAAGCGGGAGGGGAGATACGCAGTATTTT. It is translated as CASRISGRGDTQYF. The complete variable domain, with remaining parts taken from reference TRBV5-1 and TRBJ2-3, reads KAGVTQTPRYLIKTRGQQVTLSCSPISGHRSVSWYQQTPGQGLQFLFEYFSETQRNKGNFPGRFSGRQFSNSRSEMNVSTLELGDSALYLCASRISGRGDTQYFGPGTRLTVL.